This TCR beta chain comes out of a study of T cells after yellow fever vaccination. Whole-study context: Preparation of the low-cell-number fractions used SMART-Seq v4 Ultra Low Input. Study-level points and caveats: There was a small share of clonotypes that showed up in both the CD4 and CD8 compartments. Abundant clonotypes from the bulk population could contaminate FACS-sorted repertoires.

In its sample, this clonotype was seen a few times. Its cognate antigen is unknown. TCRdb processed the 5' RACE reads anew with MiXCR; each CDR3 protein has one entry. The sample consists of about 260,000 distinct CDR3 sequences, 3.6% of them appearing once. The V and J ends lost 5 bases and 0 bases respectively, with 13 bases between them. CDR3 length equals 15 residues. Germline V gene data show CDR1 as LGHNA and CDR2 as YNFKEQ. The source of this sequence is a man aged 18 to 35 who received the YFV17D yellow fever vaccine. The material was PBMCs, obtained 15 days after the yellow fever booster vaccination. V is TRBV4-2 and J is TRBJ1-1; D remains ambiguous. CDR3 DNA sequence: TGTGCCAGCAGCGAAGGCGTCCGCATGAACACTGAAGCTTTCTTT. Its protein is CASSEGVRMNTEAFF.